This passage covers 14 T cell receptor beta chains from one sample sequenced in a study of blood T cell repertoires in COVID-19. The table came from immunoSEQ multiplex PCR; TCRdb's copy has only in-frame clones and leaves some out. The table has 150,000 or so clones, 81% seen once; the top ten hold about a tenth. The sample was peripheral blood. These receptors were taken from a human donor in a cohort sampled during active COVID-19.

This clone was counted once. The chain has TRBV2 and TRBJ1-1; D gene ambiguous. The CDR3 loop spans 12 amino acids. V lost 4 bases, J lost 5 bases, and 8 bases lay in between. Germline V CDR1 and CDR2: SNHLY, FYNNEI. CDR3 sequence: CASSVGETEAFF. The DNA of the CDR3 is TGTGCCAGCAGTGTCGGGGAAACTGAAGCTTTCTTT.

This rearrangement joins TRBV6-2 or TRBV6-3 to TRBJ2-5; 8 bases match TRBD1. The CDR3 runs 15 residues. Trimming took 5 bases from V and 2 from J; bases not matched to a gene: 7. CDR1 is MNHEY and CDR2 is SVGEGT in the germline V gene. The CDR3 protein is CASSNRDRLQETQYF. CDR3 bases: TGTGCCAGCAGTAACCGGGACAGGTTACAAGAGACCCAGTACTTC.

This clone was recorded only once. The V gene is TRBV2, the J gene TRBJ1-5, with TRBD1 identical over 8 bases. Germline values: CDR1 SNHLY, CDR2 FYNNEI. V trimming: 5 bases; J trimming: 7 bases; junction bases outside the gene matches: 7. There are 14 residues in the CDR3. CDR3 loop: CASSQQGGGQPQHF. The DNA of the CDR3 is TGTGCCAGCAGTCAACAGGGGGGAGGACAGCCCCAGCATTTT.

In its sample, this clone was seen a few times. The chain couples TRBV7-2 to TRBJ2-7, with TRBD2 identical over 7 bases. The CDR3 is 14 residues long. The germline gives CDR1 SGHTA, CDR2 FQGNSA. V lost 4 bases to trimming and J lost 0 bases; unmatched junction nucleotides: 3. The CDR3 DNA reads TGTGCCAGCAGCTCTAGCGGATTCTCCTACGAGCAGTACTTC. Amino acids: CASSSSGFSYEQYF.

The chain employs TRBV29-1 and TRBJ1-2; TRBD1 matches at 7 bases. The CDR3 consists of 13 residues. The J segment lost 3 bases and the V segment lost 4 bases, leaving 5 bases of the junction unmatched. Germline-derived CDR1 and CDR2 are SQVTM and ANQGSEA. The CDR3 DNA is TGCAGCGTTGGTGAGACAGGGTACTATGGCTACACCTTC. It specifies CSVGETGYYGYTF.

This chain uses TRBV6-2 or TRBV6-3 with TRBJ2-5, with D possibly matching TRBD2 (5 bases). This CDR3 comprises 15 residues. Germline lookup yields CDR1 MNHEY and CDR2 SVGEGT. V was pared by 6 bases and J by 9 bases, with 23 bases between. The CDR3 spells CASSPGNSFFAAQYF. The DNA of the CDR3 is TGTGCCAGCAGCCCCGGGAACAGTTTTTTCGCGGCCCAGTACTTC.

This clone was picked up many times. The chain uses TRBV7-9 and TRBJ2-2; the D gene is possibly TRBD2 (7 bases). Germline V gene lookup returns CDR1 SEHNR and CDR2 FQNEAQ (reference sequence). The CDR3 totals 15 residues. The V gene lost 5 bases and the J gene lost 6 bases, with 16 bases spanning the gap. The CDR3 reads CASSPRGARPGELFF. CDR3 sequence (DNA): TGTGCCAGCAGCCCCCGGGGGGCGCGTCCCGGGGAGCTGTTTTTT.

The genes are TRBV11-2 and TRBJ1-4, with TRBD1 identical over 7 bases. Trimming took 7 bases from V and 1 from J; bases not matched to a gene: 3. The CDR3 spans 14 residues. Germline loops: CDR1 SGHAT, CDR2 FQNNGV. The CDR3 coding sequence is TGTGCCAGCACGGGGACAGTAACTAATGAAAAACTGTTTTTT. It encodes CASTGTVTNEKLFF.

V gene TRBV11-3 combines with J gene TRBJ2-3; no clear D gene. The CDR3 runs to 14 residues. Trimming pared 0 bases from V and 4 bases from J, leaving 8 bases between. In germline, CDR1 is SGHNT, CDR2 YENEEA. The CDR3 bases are TGTGCCAGCAGCTTAGATGTAGAACCAGATACGCAGTATTTT. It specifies CASSLDVEPDTQYF.

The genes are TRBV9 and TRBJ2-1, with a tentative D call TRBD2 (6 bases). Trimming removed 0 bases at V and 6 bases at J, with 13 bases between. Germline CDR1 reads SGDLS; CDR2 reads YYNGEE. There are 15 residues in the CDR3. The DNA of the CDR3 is TGTGCCAGCAGCGTAGACGGCCGGGGGACCAATGAGCAGTTCTTC. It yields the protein CASSVDGRGTNEQFF.

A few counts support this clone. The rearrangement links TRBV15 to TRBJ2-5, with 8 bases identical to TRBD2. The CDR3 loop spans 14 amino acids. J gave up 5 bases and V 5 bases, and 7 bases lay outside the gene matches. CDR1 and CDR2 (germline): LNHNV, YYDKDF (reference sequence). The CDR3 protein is CATSVSGKWETQYF. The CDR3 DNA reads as TGTGCCACCAGCGTTAGCGGGAAATGGGAGACCCAGTACTTC.

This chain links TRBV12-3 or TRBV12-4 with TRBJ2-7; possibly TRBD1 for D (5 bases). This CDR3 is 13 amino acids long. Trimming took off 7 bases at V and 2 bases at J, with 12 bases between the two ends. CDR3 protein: CASTYRRAYEQYF. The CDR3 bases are TGTGCCAGCACGTACAGGCGCGCCTACGAGCAGTACTTC.

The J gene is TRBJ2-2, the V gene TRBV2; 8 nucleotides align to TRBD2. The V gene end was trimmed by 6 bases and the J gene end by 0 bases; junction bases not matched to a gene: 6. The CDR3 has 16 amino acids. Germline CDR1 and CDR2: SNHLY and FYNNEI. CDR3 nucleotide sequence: TGTGCCAGCAGGGTAGCGGGACGGGCGAACACCGGGGAGCTGTTTTTT. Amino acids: CASRVAGRANTGELFF.

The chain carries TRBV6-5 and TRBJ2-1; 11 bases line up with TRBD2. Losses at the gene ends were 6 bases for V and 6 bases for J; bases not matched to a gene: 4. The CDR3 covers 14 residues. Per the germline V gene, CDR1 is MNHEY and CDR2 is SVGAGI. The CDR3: CASRGTSGSNEQFF. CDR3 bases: TGTGCCAGCAGGGGGACTAGCGGAAGCAATGAGCAGTTCTTC.